The 19 T cell receptor beta chains given below trace back to one sample, sequenced in a study of response to subunit inactivated influenza vaccine. MiXCR, applied by TCRdb to the RT-PCR reads, yields one record per CDR3 protein. The table has 500,000 to 600,000 distinct CDR3 sequences, 12% seen once. The sequenced sample was PBMCs from blood, obtained on the day of vaccination. These receptors were collected from a man over 45 who received an inactivated influenza vaccine.

Only a few counts were recorded for this clonotype. The V call is TRBV29-1, the J call TRBJ2-5; weak D call: TRBD2 (7 bases). This CDR3 is 16 amino acids long. Germline CDR1 and CDR2: SQVTM and ANQGSEA. CDR3 in amino acids: CSGGAGSRLYQETQYF. The DNA for the CDR3 is TGCAGTGGGGGGGCAGGGAGCCGCTTGTACCAAGAGACCCAGTACTTC.

The V gene is TRBV6-2 or TRBV6-3, the J gene TRBJ1-5, with no clear D. CDR1 is MNHEY, CDR2 SVGEGT, per germline. Trimming left V 1 base short and J 0 bases short, with 7 bases between. The CDR3 extends over 15 amino acids. The CDR3 protein is CASSYLTTSNQPQHF. DNA of the CDR3: TGTGCCAGCAGTTACTTGACAACTAGCAATCAGCCCCAGCATTTT.

This clonotype was recorded a few times. The rearrangement joins TRBV5-1 to TRBJ1-2; D is unclear. V gave up 5 bases and J gave up 7 bases, with 18 bases separating them. The length of the CDR3 is 14 residues. Germline CDR1 is SGHRS and CDR2 is YFSETQ. The CDR3 nucleotides are TGCGCCAGCAGTGAGTCTGGGTCCGCAGCTGGCTACACCTTC. As protein: CASSESGSAAGYTF.

The V and J genes are TRBV20-1 and TRBJ1-5, with D tentatively TRBD1 (5 bases). The CDR3 runs 15 residues. Trimming removed 4 bases at V and 2 bases at J, with 15 bases between. The germline V gene has CDR1 DFQATT and CDR2 SNEGSKA (reference sequence). CDR3 residues: CSAIDGTLGNQPQHF. Here the CDR3 DNA reads TGCAGTGCTATTGACGGGACCTTGGGCAATCAGCCCCAGCATTTT.

The chain couples TRBV4-1 to TRBJ2-7; a possible D gene is TRBD1 (6 bases). This CDR3 is built from 14 residues. V gave up 1 base and J gave up 3 bases, with 10 bases separating them. The V gene's germline CDR1 is MGHRA and CDR2 YSYEKL. In DNA, the CDR3 is TGCGCCAGCAGCCAAGGGGACATGGTCTACGAGCAGTACTTC. Protein sequence: CASSQGDMVYEQYF.

The rearrangement uses TRBV20-1 and TRBJ2-7, with D possibly being TRBD1 (6 bases). The V gene's germline CDR1 is DFQATT and CDR2 SNEGSKA (reference sequence). V dropped 5 bases and J dropped 0 bases, with 11 bases sitting between them. This CDR3 is built from 13 residues. CDR3 loop: CSARTEPSYEQYF. In DNA form, the CDR3 reads TGCAGTGCTCGGACAGAGCCCTCCTACGAGCAGTACTTC.

This clonotype was picked up a small number of times. The chain recombines TRBV12-3 or TRBV12-4 with TRBJ1-1; 8 nucleotides match TRBD1. Germline trimming cut 2 bases from V and 5 bases from J; bases unmatched to any gene: 7. The length of the CDR3 is 15 residues. DNA of the CDR3: TGTGCCAGCAGTTTATCCGGACAGGGTAGGACTGAAGCTTTCTTT. It codes for CASSLSGQGRTEAFF.

The rearrangement uses TRBV4-3 and TRBJ2-1; D is tentatively TRBD1 or TRBD2 (5 bases each). V gave up 4 bases and J gave up 2 bases, with 18 bases separating them. Germline-derived CDR1 and CDR2 are LGHNA and YSLEER. CDR3 size: 17 residues. The CDR3 region is CASSPSRYGATYNEQFF. Written as DNA, the CDR3 is TGCGCCAGCAGCCCAAGTAGGTACGGGGCAACCTACAATGAGCAGTTCTTC.

The chain is built from TRBV18 and TRBJ2-7; D unclear. This CDR3 is built from 18 residues. Germline V gene data show CDR1 as KGHSH and CDR2 as LQKENI. The V end lost 0 bases, the J end lost 3 bases, and 21 bases lay between the germline ends. Here the CDR3 DNA reads TGTGCCAGCTCACCACCAGGTTATGTTAAAAGTTGGCGCTACGAGCAGTACTTC. Amino acids: CASSPPGYVKSWRYEQYF. The variable domain in full, completed from reference TRBV18 and TRBJ2-7, reads NAGVMQNPRHLVRRRGQEARLRCSPMKGHSHVYWYRQLPEEGLKFMVYLQKENIIDESGMPKERFSAEFPKEGPSILRIQQVVRGDSAAYFCASSPPGYVKSWRYEQYFGPGTRLTVT.

This chain joins TRBV5-6 and TRBJ2-7; D is uncertain. V was clipped by 1 base and J by 6 bases, with 8 bases between them. The length of the CDR3 is 12 residues. CDR1 and CDR2 (germline): SGHDT, YYEEEE. The CDR3 nucleotides read TGTGCCAGCAGCTTGAAAGGGCGCGAGCAGTACTTC. This gives the protein CASSLKGREQYF.

This clonotype turned up a few times. V and J are TRBV10-3 and TRBJ2-3; 13 bases line up with TRBD2. The CDR3 covers 17 residues. Germline CDR1 ENHRY, CDR2 SYGVKD. The V and J ends lost 3 bases and 7 bases, in that order; junction bases with no gene match: 10. CDR3: CAISDIRTSGRGHTQYF. The CDR3 DNA follows: TGTGCCATCAGTGATATCAGGACTAGCGGGAGAGGGCATACGCAGTATTTT.

This clonotype has only a few counts. This chain links TRBV7-9 with TRBJ2-5, with 9 positions matching TRBD2. The CDR3 covers 16 residues. Germline V lookup: CDR1 SEHNR, CDR2 FQNEAQ (reference sequence). Unmatched junction bases numbered 12, after V lost 4 bases and J lost 6 bases. This CDR3 is CASSSVSAGGLKTQYF. For the CDR3, the DNA is TGTGCCAGCAGCTCCGTTAGCGCGGGGGGGCTGAAGACCCAGTACTTC.

The chain uses TRBV29-1 and TRBJ1-3, with 8 bases that match TRBD1. V shed 6 bases, J shed 2 bases, and the junction held 9 bases outside the gene matches. The CDR3 totals 15 residues. Germline V gene data show CDR1 as SQVTM and CDR2 as ANQGSEA. The CDR3 DNA sequence: TGCAGCGTAATTACAGGGGGTCTGGCTGGAAACACCATATATTTT. Protein sequence: CSVITGGLAGNTIYF.

This clonotype was counted between two and nine times. This sequence joins TRBV4-2 and TRBJ2-7; 8 bases are shared with TRBD1. V dropped 6 bases and J dropped 0; count of bases not matched to a gene: 4. The V gene's germline CDR1 is LGHNA and CDR2 YNFKEQ. The CDR3 sequence is 14 residues long. The CDR3 reads CASSTGGYSYEQYF. In nucleotides, the CDR3 is TGTGCCAGCAGTACAGGGGGGTACTCCTACGAGCAGTACTTC.

The chain couples TRBV15 to TRBJ2-4; no definite D call. V lost 1 base and J 3 bases, leaving 16 bases between the germline ends. This CDR3 comprises 17 residues. Germline V gene data show CDR1 as LNHNV and CDR2 as YYDKDF (reference sequence). The CDR3 nucleotides read TGTGCCACCAGCAGAGGAAGACTGAAAGTCGGCAAAAACATTCAGTACTTC. Translated: CATSRGRLKVGKNIQYF.

J is TRBJ2-5 and V is TRBV20-1, with D tentatively TRBD1 or TRBD2 (6 bases each). Germline V CDR1 and CDR2: DFQATT, SNEGSKA (reference sequence). Trimming shortened V by 3 bases and J by 5 bases, and 19 bases separated the two germline ends. The CDR3 is 15 amino acids. The CDR3, as DNA: TGCAGTGCTAGTTCGAGGAGGGGGGCAGTGGAGACCCAGTACTTC. This gives the protein CSASSRRGAVETQYF.

V usage is TRBV10-3 and J usage is TRBJ2-3; D is unresolved. CDR1 is ENHRY, CDR2 SYGVKD, per germline. The CDR3 extends over 14 amino acids. The V end lost 10 bases, the J end lost 3 bases, and 17 bases lay between the germline ends. The CDR3 sequence: CATGPWQETDTQYF. The CDR3 region has the DNA TGTGCCACCGGGCCCTGGCAGGAGACAGATACGCAGTATTTT.

This clonotype was counted a few times. The chain combines TRBV20-1 with TRBJ2-7, with 7 bases lining up with TRBD1. After removal of 0 bases from V and 5 bases from J, the junction contained 13 bases not matched to a gene. This CDR3 comprises 16 residues. Germline CDR1 DFQATT, CDR2 SNEGSKA (reference sequence). CDR3 coding DNA: TGCAGTGCTAGAGATATGATGACAGGGACATATAACGAGCAGTACTTC. It yields the protein CSARDMMTGTYNEQYF.

In its sample, this clonotype was seen many times. The chain combines TRBV5-1 with TRBJ2-1; 7 nucleotides match TRBD1. The V gene's germline CDR1 is SGHRS and CDR2 YFSETQ. This CDR3 has 15 residues. V lost 2 bases to trimming and J lost 8 bases; unmatched junction nucleotides: 10. The CDR3 protein is CASSFRDSSVHEQFF. In nucleotides, the CDR3 is TGCGCCAGCAGCTTCCGGGACAGCAGTGTCCATGAGCAGTTCTTC.